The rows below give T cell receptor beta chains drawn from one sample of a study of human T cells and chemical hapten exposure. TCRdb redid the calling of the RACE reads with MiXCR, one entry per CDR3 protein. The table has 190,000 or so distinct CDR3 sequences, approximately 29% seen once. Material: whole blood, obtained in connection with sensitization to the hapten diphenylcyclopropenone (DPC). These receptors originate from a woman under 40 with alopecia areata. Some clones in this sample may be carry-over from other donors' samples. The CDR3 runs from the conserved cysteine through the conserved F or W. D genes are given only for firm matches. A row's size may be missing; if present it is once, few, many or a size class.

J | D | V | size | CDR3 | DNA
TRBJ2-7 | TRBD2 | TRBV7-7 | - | CASSPKPGLAGTYEQYF | TGTGCCAGCAGCCCAAAACCGGGACTAGCGGGGACCTACGAGCAGTACTTC
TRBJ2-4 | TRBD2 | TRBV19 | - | CASSIGRGENIQYF | TGTGCCAGTAGTATAGGACGGGGGGAAAACATTCAGTACTTC
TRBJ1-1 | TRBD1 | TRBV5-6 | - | CASSRRTGPEAFF | TGTGCCAGCAGCCGAAGGACAGGGCCTGAAGCTTTCTTT
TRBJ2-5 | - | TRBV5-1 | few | CASSPGKLETQYF | TGCGCCAGCAGCCCAGGAAAATTAGAGACCCAGTACTTC
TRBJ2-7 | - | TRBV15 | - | CATSRARTEKTYEQYF | TGTGCCACCAGCAGAGCACGGACGGAGAAGACCTACGAGCAGTACTTC
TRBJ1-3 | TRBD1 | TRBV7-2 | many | CASSPPPGGRSGNTIYF | TGTGCCAGCAGCCCACCGCCAGGGGGGAGATCTGGAAACACCATATATTTT
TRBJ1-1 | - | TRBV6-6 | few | CASSSGSEAFF | TGTGCCAGCAGTTCAGGCTCCGAAGCTTTCTTT
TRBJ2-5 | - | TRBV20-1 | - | CSASRGSPYQETQYF | TGCAGTGCTAGTCGGGGTTCCCCGTACCAAGAGACCCAGTACTTC
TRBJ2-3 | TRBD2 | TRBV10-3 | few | CAISRLAGGTDTQYF | TGTGCCATCAGTCGACTAGCGGGGGGCACAGATACGCAGTATTTT
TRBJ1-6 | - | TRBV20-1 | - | CSASAGNNSPLHF | TGCAGTGCTAGTGCAGGGAACAATTCACCCCTCCACTTT
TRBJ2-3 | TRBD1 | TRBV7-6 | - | CASSRGQGGTDTQYF | TGTGCCAGCAGCAGGGGACAGGGGGGCACAGATACGCAGTATTTT
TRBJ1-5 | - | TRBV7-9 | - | CASSSEGNTVGGNQPQHF | TGTGCCAGCAGCTCAGAGGGAAATACAGTGGGAGGCAATCAGCCCCAGCATTTT
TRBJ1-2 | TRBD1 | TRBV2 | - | CASSGQGGGYTF | TGTGCCAGCAGCGGACAGGGCGGCGGCTACACCTTC
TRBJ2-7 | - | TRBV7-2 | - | CASSSYGQSYEQYF | TGTGCCAGCAGCTCGTACGGACAGTCCTACGAGCAGTACTTC
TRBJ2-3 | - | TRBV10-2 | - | CASSSATPSTDTQYF | TGCGCCAGCAGTTCGGCTACTCCGAGCACAGATACGCAGTATTTT
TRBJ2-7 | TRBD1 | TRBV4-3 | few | CASSKGAGQGTYEQYF | TGCGCCAGCAGCAAAGGAGCGGGACAGGGGACCTACGAGCAGTACTTC
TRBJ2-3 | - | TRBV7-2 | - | CASSLLGQGLVGGGTQYF | TGTGCCAGCAGCTTATTGGGCCAAGGGCTCGTCGGGGGCGGTACGCAGTATTTT
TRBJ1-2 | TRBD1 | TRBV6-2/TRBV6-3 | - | CASRGQGMLENYGYTF | TGTGCCAGCAGAGGACAGGGGATGCTGGAAAACTATGGCTACACCTTC
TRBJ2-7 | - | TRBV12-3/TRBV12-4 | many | CASSRGPYEQYF | TGTGCCAGCAGCCGGGGCCCCTACGAGCAGTACTTC
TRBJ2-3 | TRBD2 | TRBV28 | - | CASSYSRGGDWRFDTDTQYF | TGTGCCAGCAGTTACTCCCGCGGGGGGGACTGGAGGTTCGACACAGATACGCAGTATTTT
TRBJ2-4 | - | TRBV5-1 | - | CASSFGLAVAKNIQYF | TGCGCCAGCAGCTTCGGACTCGCGGTGGCCAAAAACATTCAGTACTTC
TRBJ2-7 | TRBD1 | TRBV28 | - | CASSVGGLGVYEQYF | TGTGCCAGCAGCGTAGGGGGCCTGGGCGTCTACGAGCAGTACTTT
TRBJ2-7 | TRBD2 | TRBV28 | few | CASSPGLAESYEQYF | TGTGCCAGCAGTCCCGGACTAGCGGAGTCCTACGAGCAGTACTTC